This T cell receptor (beta chain) was recovered during a study of shared clonotypes between healthy human individuals. Clones were sequenced by immunoSEQ multiplex PCR, and TCRdb holds only the in-frame ones, with some missing. The sample has about 980,000 clones, 76% seen once. The CDR3 loop spans 12 amino acids. The germline V gene has CDR1 SGHRS and CDR2 YFSETQ. The ends were cut back, 3 bases at V and 6 bases at J, with 7 bases in the middle. The chain links TRBV5-1 to TRBJ2-1; D is uncertain. This TCR was sampled from a man aged 18 to 29 in good health. The material sequenced was memory CD4+ T cells sorted from blood. As for subset: CD45RA-negative fraction. CDR3 coding DNA: TGCGCCAGCAGCTGGCAGTCCAATGAGCAGTTCTTC. It yields the protein CASSWQSNEQFF.